This note documents a single T cell receptor (beta chain) sequence. Its antigen is as yet unknown. This record comes from a study of T cell repertoires in cytomegalovirus infection. Study background: Recently identified HLA-C-restricted CMV epitopes and well-studied HLA-B-restricted CMV epitopes were used by the study. An indication of both CMV infection and matching HLA type came from public TCR beta signatures.

TCRdb recomputed calls from the reads with MiXCR, one row per CDR3 protein. The table has approximately 1,000,000 distinct CDR3 sequences, approximately 31% seen once; the top ten hold 11% to 15%. The sample in question was cultured CD8+ T cells from PBMCs, obtained from culture after CMV antigen stimulation. This receptor was taken from a human donor in good health (CMV status not recorded). Some clones in this sample may be carry-over from other donors' samples.

The CDR3 spells CSVGTGEYTGELFF. For the CDR3, the DNA is TGCAGCGTCGGGACAGGGGAGTACACCGGGGAGCTGTTTTTT. The V call is TRBV29-1, the J call TRBJ2-2; 10 bases fit TRBD1. The CDR3 covers 14 residues. The V and J ends lost 6 bases and 3 bases, in that order; junction bases with no gene match: 4. Looked up from germline, CDR1 is SQVTM and CDR2 is ANQGSEA.